This TCR beta chain was captured in a study of blood T cell repertoires in COVID-19. Study at large: Some COVID-19 samples were acute and others convalescent; all came from the United States, Italy and Spain. PBMCs, B-cell-depleted T cells, or T cells were the source of the cDNA or gDNA that made up the material.

As handled by the study authors: From reference gene primer amplification, estimates of nucleated cell counts were derived. TCRdb's copy holds only in-frame clones and misses some; the assay was immunoSEQ multiplex PCR. V and J calls and clone size are those listed in that table; D and trimming were worked out from the DNA. The table has some 90,000 clones, about 70% seen once. V was shortened by 4 bases and J by 7 bases, with 14 bases between the two germline ends. This CDR3 contains 14 residues. Germline V gene lookup returns CDR1 SNHLY and CDR2 FYNNEI. V gene TRBV2 combines with J gene TRBJ1-5, with no clear D. The clonotype comes from a woman aged 55-69 years in a cohort sampled during active or convalescent COVID-19. The sample comprised peripheral blood. The CDR3 coding sequence is TGTGCCAGCAGTGTTGGACTTCGAGGCCAGCCCCAGCATTTT. This encodes CASSVGLRGQPQHF.